This TCR beta chain derives from a study of T cells after yellow fever vaccination. Study information: Preparing low-cell-number fractions relied on SMART-Seq v4 Ultra Low Input.

In making TCR cDNA, 5'RACE template switching added a universal primer site and UMIs to it. TCRdb passed the 5' RACE reads through MiXCR, listing each CDR3 protein once. Here the sample spans over 65,000 distinct CDR3 sequences, 10% to 15% being singletons. This CDR3 comprises 15 residues. V lost 0 bases to trimming and J lost 2 bases; unmatched junction nucleotides: 4. Germline V gene data show CDR1 as SGHRS and CDR2 as YFSETQ. Regarding this clonotype: This may come from a read error, since a much larger clone is one base off.

The chain has TRBV5-1 and TRBJ1-1; TRBD1 agrees at 7 bases. The TCR comes from a young man who received the YFV17D yellow fever vaccine. The material sequenced was CD8+ T cells not binding an NS4B(214-222) dextramer, sorted from PBMCs, taken approximately 20 days after the first yellow fever vaccination. The CDR3 coding sequence is TGCGCCAGCAGCTTGGCCAGGGGGATCAACACTGAAGCTTTCTTT. Its translation: CASSLARGINTEAFF.